Following are 20 T cell receptor beta chains from one sample sequenced in a study of CD4 T cells in relation to SARS-CoV-2 and coronaviruses. CD4+ T cells from unexposed donors were obtained before the COVID-19 pandemic (2011-2018). Produced via immunoSEQ multiplex PCR; TCRdb's table is partial and in-frame only. The profile shows 60,000 to 80,000 clones, around 87% of them singletons. The specimen sequenced was memory CD4+ T cells from PBMCs. The source of these receptors is a human donor in good health.

The J gene is TRBJ1-6, the V gene TRBV30, with a tentative D call TRBD1 (5 bases). Trimming took off 2 bases at V and 10 bases at J, with 15 bases between the two ends. CDR3 length: 14 residues. Germline CDR1 and CDR2: GTSNPN and SVGIG (reference sequence). CDR3 DNA: TGTGCCTGGAGTACGCCAGGGTTGGGCTCACCCCTCCACTTT. Translated, it gives CAWSTPGLGSPLHF.

The chain has TRBV28 and TRBJ2-4; 8 nucleotides line up with TRBD2. This CDR3 contains 13 residues. Per the germline V gene, CDR1 is MDHEN and CDR2 is SYDVKM. V lost 10 bases and J lost 3; bases outside the gene matches: 5. CDR3 coding DNA: TGTGCCACCTACGGGGGGGACAAAAACATTCAGTACTTC. The encoded protein is CATYGGDKNIQYF.

The genes are TRBV4-3 and TRBJ2-5, with TRBD1 matching over 7 bases. Germline V gene lookup returns CDR1 LGHNA and CDR2 YSLEER. The CDR3 covers 14 residues. The ends lost 3 bases at V and 2 bases at J; junction bases unmatched: 3. CDR3 bases: TGCGCCAGCAGCCACCGGACAGGTCAAGAGACCCAGTACTTC. Its translation: CASSHRTGQETQYF.

The CDR3 sequence: CASSQPGQGFGNTIYF. The CDR3 DNA is TGTGCCAGCAGTCAGCCGGGACAGGGGTTTGGAAACACCATATATTTT. The V and J genes are TRBV28 and TRBJ1-3; 10 positions agree with TRBD1. With 5 bases clipped from V and 3 bases from J, the junction kept 7 bases outside the gene matches. This CDR3 region has 16 residues. Germline CDR1 and CDR2: MDHEN and SYDVKM.

The chain is built from TRBV28 and TRBJ2-3, with TRBD1 identical over 7 bases. This CDR3 has 14 residues. J was trimmed by 9 bases and V by 5 bases; bases with no gene match: 11. From germline, CDR1 is MDHEN and CDR2 SYDVKM. The CDR3 is CASSLQGTGGTQYF. The CDR3, as DNA: TGTGCCAGCAGTCTACAGGGGACCGGAGGCACGCAGTATTTT.

The rearrangement joins TRBV14 to TRBJ1-1, with D hard to call. Germline-derived CDR1 and CDR2 are SGHDN and FVKESK. V was trimmed by 1 base and J by 5 bases, leaving 8 bases between them. The CDR3 runs 13 residues. The CDR3 region has the DNA TGTGCCAGCAGCCAAGCAGACGGGACTGAAGCTTTCTTT. Translated, it gives CASSQADGTEAFF.

This chain uses TRBV7-2 with TRBJ2-3; D gene uncertain. The CDR3 spans 13 residues. V was shortened by 1 base and J by 5 bases, with 7 bases between the two germline ends. CDR1 and CDR2 (germline): SGHTA, FQGNSA. The DNA of the CDR3 is TGTGCCAGCAGCTTAGTCCATATAGATACGCAGTATTTT. It codes for CASSLVHIDTQYF. The whole variable domain, remainder taken from reference TRBV7-2 and TRBJ2-3, is GAGVSQSPSNKVTEKGKDVELRCDPISGHTALYWYRQSLGQGLEFLIYFQGNSAPDKSGLPSDRFSAERTGGSVSTLTIQRTQQEDSAVYLCASSLVHIDTQYFGPGTRLTVL.

V usage is TRBV6-5 and J usage is TRBJ2-2; D gene ambiguous. Deletions cut 0 bases from V and 1 base from J, with 6 bases between. CDR1 MNHEY and CDR2 SVGAGI come from the germline V gene. This CDR3 has 15 residues. In DNA, the CDR3 is TGTGCCAGCAGTTACTCGGGCAGGAACACCGGGGAGCTGTTTTTT. Protein sequence: CASSYSGRNTGELFF.

The chain employs TRBV28 and TRBJ1-4; 7 nucleotides line up with TRBD1. V lost 5 bases, J lost 4 bases, and 10 bases stayed unmatched. CDR3 size: 16 residues. From germline, CDR1 is MDHEN and CDR2 SYDVKM. The CDR3, as DNA: TGTGCCAGCAGTCCCAGGGGGGCGCTGGTTAATGAAAAACTGTTTTTT. Protein sequence: CASSPRGALVNEKLFF.

The V gene is TRBV10-3, the J gene TRBJ2-3, with 9 nucleotides matching TRBD2. V trimming: 6 bases; J trimming: 4 bases; junction bases outside the gene matches: 11. Germline V CDR1 and CDR2: ENHRY, SYGVKD. This CDR3 is built from 16 residues. CDR3 sequence (DNA): TGTGCCATCAGCGGCGTCGGCGGGGGGGGCCCAGATACGCAGTATTTT. It yields the protein CAISGVGGGGPDTQYF.

The chain recombines TRBV19 with TRBJ2-7; no definite D call. V was pared by 4 bases and J by 0 bases, with 16 bases between. There are 16 residues in the CDR3. Per germline, CDR1 LNHDA and CDR2 SQIVND (reference sequence). In DNA form, the CDR3 reads TGTGCCAGTAGTAAGTTTAGTGACACCTTCTCCTACGAGCAGTACTTC. Protein: CASSKFSDTFSYEQYF.

The V gene is TRBV5-6, the J gene TRBJ1-4, with a possible D match to TRBD1 (6 bases). CDR3 length: 16 residues. The germline V gene has CDR1 SGHDT and CDR2 YYEEEE. The V gene lost 4 bases and the J gene lost 8 bases, with 21 bases spanning the gap. The CDR3 coding sequence is TGTGCCAGCAGCCCAAACCTACGGGGGGCAGGCGAAAAACTGTTTTTT. It is translated as CASSPNLRGAGEKLFF. The full variable domain, with the rest looked up from reference TRBV5-6 and TRBJ1-4, is DAGVTQSPTHLIKTRGQQVTLRCSPKSGHDTVSWYQQALGQGPQFIFQYYEEEERQRGNFPDRFSGHQFPNYSSELNVNALLLGDSALYLCASSPNLRGAGEKLFFGSGTQLSVL.

This chain links TRBV11-3 with TRBJ2-5, with D tentatively TRBD2 (5 bases). V was shortened by 3 bases and J by 5 bases, with 16 bases between the two germline ends. This CDR3 contains 15 residues. Germline loops: CDR1 SGHNT, CDR2 YENEEA. CDR3 sequence (DNA): TGTGCCAGCAGCTTGGGCTCGAGGGCGCAGGAGACCCAGTACTTC. Translating it yields CASSLGSRAQETQYF.

This clone appeared once. This rearrangement joins TRBV12-2 to TRBJ1-3. TRBV12-2 is flagged as a pseudogene. The CDR3 totals 16 residues. The CDR3 protein is CASTGGRDRPGNTIYF. CDR3 in DNA: TGTGCAAGCACGGGAGGAAGGGACAGACCTGGAAACACCATATATTTT.

V usage is TRBV19 and J usage is TRBJ1-4; 8 bases are shared with TRBD1. The CDR3 has 15 amino acids. Trimming removed 8 bases from V and 2 bases from J; junction bases left unmatched: 7. The germline V gene encodes CDR1 LNHDA and CDR2 SQIVND (reference sequence). Here the CDR3 DNA reads TGTGCCAGTGCGGACAGGGAATTTACTAATGAAAAACTGTTTTTT. Protein product: CASADREFTNEKLFF.

The CDR3 spells CASSFGKAEAFF. As DNA, the CDR3 is TGTGCCAGCAGTTTCGGCAAGGCTGAAGCTTTCTTT. The chain recombines TRBV12-3 or TRBV12-4 with TRBJ1-1; D remains ambiguous. Between the trimmed V and J ends, which lost 3 bases and 6 bases, there was a span of 8 bases. This CDR3 has 12 amino acids.

The V call is TRBV24-1, the J call TRBJ2-1; 9 positions agree with TRBD2. There are 16 residues in the CDR3. Germline values: CDR1 KGHDR, CDR2 SFDVKD. The V segment lost 0 bases and the J segment 8 bases; nucleotides outside the gene matches: 7. The CDR3 DNA reads as TGTGCCACCAGTGATTTGTCGGGACTAGCCGGAGATGAGCAGTTCTTC. Translated, it gives CATSDLSGLAGDEQFF.

This chain connects TRBV5-1 to TRBJ2-3; 10 positions match TRBD1. J gave up 2 bases and V 4 bases, and 4 bases lay outside the gene matches. The CDR3 length is 15 residues. Germline V lookup: CDR1 SGHRS, CDR2 YFSETQ. This chain's CDR3 is CASSGGQGNTDTQYF. The CDR3 DNA follows: TGCGCCAGCAGCGGGGGACAGGGGAACACAGATACGCAGTATTTT.

This clone occurred a few times. This sequence joins TRBV6-6 and TRBJ1-1, with D maybe TRBD1 (5 bases). Germline V gene data show CDR1 as MNHNY and CDR2 as SVGAGI (reference sequence). Between the trimmed V and J ends, which lost 5 bases and 0 bases, there was a span of 19 bases. This CDR3 region has 17 residues. Here the CDR3 reads CASSPLGAGYMNTEAFF. CDR3 DNA: TGTGCCAGCAGTCCCCTAGGGGCCGGATATATGAACACTGAAGCTTTCTTT.

V and J are TRBV6-5 and TRBJ1-6; 12 bases line up with TRBD1. There are 14 residues in the CDR3. Germline V gene lookup returns CDR1 MNHEY and CDR2 SVGAGI. Trimming took 6 bases from V and 9 from J; bases not matched to a gene: 3. The CDR3 bases are TGTGCCAGCAGCCCGGGACAGGGGGCTTCACCCCTCCACTTT. Amino acids: CASSPGQGASPLHF.